These T cell receptor beta chains were read from a single sample in a study of T cell responses to AZD1222 COVID-19 vaccine. Method: immunoSEQ multiplex PCR; TCRdb's copy keeps in-frame clones and lacks some. The sample consists of over 90,000 clones, approximately 88% of them appearing once. The sample here was peripheral blood, taken 28 days after the second AZD1222 dose. These receptors all stem from an adult who received the AZD1222 COVID-19 vaccine. Each CDR3 is given with its conserved first and last residue. D genes are given only for firm matches. A row's size may be missing; if present it is once, few, many or a size class.

V gene	CDR3 length	J gene	clone size	D gene	CDR3 DNA	CDR3 protein
TRBV19	15	TRBJ2-7	.	TRBD2	TGTGCCAGTAGCCTCTCGACTAGCGGGATCTACGAGCAGTACTTC	CASSLSTSGIYEQYF
TRBV29-1	13	TRBJ2-7	.	TRBD1	TGCAGCGTTCAATTACAGGGGAAGCACGAGCAGTACTTC	CSVQLQGKHEQYF
TRBV4-3	17	TRBJ1-3	few	TRBD1	TGCGCCAGCAGCCAAGATTGGGGGACAGACTCTGGAAACACCATATATTTT	CASSQDWGTDSGNTIYF
TRBV7-2	15	TRBJ1-2	.	.	TGTGCCAGCAGCTTAGGGACCAACTCAAACTATGGCTACACCTTC	CASSLGTNSNYGYTF
TRBV20-1	17	TRBJ2-1	.	TRBD2	TGCAGTGCTAGTTCGGCTAGCGGGGGGAGCTCCTACAATGAGCAGTTCTTC	CSASSASGGSSYNEQFF
TRBV11-2	13	TRBJ1-6	.	.	TGTGCCAGCAGCTTAGGGACTCGGTCACCCCTCCACTTT	CASSLGTRSPLHF
TRBV11-3	14	TRBJ2-7	.	.	TGTGCCAGCAGCTTATTAAGCGGTTCCTACGAGCAGTACTTC	CASSLLSGSYEQYF
TRBV7-3	16	TRBJ2-3	.	TRBD2	TGTGCCAGCAGCTTACTAGCGGGGGGCAGCACAGATACGCAGTATTTT	CASSLLAGGSTDTQYF
TRBV4-1	15	TRBJ2-3	.	.	TGCGCCAGCAGCCTCCTGCCAGCAGGCACAGATACGCAGTATTTT	CASSLLPAGTDTQYF
TRBV7-9	14	TRBJ1-1	few	.	TGTGCCAGCAGCTTATCGGGGCCGAACACTGAAGCTTTCTTT	CASSLSGPNTEAFF
TRBV6-5	14	TRBJ2-3	.	.	TGTGCCAGCAGCCCCGGGTGGAGTTCAGATACGCAGTATTTT	CASSPGWSSDTQYF